A selection of T cell receptor beta chains follows, all from one sample in a study of cytomegalovirus exposure and HLA in healthy donors. The protocol was immunoSEQ multiplex PCR, while the TCRdb copy is restricted to in-frame clones and leaves out a portion. The listing contains 200,000 to 250,000 clones. Sequences were obtained from PBMCs. The source of these receptors is a young woman in good health and CMV-seropositive. CDR3s include the opening cysteine and the closing phenylalanine or tryptophan.

>TRBJ1-5|TRBV7-2
CASSSGGYSNQPQHF
>TRBJ2-3|TRBV4-1
CASSHSGGRRNTDTQYF
>TRBJ2-7|TRBV7-9
CASSFPGLAYEQYF
>TRBJ2-2|TRBV27
CASRVGGHTGELFF
>TRBJ2-1|TRBV7-9
CASSFIAGGPSSYNEQFF
>TRBJ1-5|TRBV6-6
CASSSQGNQPQHF
>TRBJ2-1|TRBV6-5
CASSREWVGVGQFF
>TRBJ2-7|TRBV5-1
CASRDVAGTYEQYF
>TRBJ1-6|TRBV10-3
CAISGRDTGRSPLHF
>TRBJ2-1|TRBV29-1
CSVEGSGGGYSYNEQFF
>TRBJ2-5|TRBV12-5
CASGLVQTGGETQYF
>TRBJ1-5|TRBV2
CASSETLGGQGDQPQHF
>TRBJ2-1|TRBV25-1
CASSHPGGAGNEQFF
>TRBJ1-4|TRBV2
CASTGTGSNLGEKLFF
>TRBJ2-7|TRBV2
CASTDRGYEQYF
>TRBJ1-4|TRBV5-8
CASSFRRAATNEKLFF
>TRBJ1-2|TRBV28
CASSPDRDYGYTF
>TRBJ2-3|TRBV7-9
CASSPRGGLGDTQYF
>TRBJ1-2|TRBV12-5
CASGLEDRSYTF
>TRBJ2-1|TRBV6-5
CASSYIRTGNNEQFF
>TRBJ2-2|TRBV2
CASSEGREGNTGELFF
>TRBJ2-1|TRBV19
CASSRDSRLNEQFF
>TRBJ2-7|TRBV11-2
CASSMGEAYEQYF
>TRBJ2-1|TRBV7-9
CASSLFRWSGDRPYNEQFF
>TRBJ2-7|TRBV15
CATSRDFGRGYEQYF
>TRBJ1-2|TRBV4-2
CASSHATTGLNYGYTF
>TRBJ2-1|TRBV14
CASGYTSGRSYNEQFF
>TRBJ2-7|TRBV28
CASRSASGYYEQYF